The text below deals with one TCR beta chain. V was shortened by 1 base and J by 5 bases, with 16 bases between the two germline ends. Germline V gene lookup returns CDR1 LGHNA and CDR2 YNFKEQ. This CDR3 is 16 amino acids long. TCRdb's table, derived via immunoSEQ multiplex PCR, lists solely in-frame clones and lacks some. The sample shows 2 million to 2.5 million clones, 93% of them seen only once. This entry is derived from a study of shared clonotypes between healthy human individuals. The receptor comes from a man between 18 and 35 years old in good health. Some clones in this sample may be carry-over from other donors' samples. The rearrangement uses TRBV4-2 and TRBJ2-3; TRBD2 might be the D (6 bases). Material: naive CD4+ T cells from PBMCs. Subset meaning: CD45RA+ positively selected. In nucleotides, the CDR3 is TGTGCCAGCAGCCAAGGAGAGGGCCTCGGGAGAGATACGCAGTATTTT. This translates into CASSQGEGLGRDTQYF.